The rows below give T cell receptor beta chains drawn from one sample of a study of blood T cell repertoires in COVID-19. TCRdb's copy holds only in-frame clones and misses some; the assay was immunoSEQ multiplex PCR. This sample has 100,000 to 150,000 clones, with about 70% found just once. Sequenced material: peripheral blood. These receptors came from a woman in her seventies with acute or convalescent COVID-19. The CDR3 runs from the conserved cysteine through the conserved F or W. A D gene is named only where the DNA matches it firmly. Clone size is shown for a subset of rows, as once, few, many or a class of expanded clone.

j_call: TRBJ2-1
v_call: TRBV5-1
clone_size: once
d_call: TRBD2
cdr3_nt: TGCGCCAGCAGCTTGGCAGGACTAGGGTACAATGAGCAGTTCTTC
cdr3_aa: CASSLAGLGYNEQFF

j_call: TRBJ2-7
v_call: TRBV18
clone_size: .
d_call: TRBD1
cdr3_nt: TGTGCCAGCTCACCAAACGGACAGGGGTTGGCCGAGCAGTACTTC
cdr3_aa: CASSPNGQGLAEQYF

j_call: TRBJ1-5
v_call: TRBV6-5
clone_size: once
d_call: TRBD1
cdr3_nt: TGTGCCAGCAAAAACAGGGGCAGTGACAATCAGCCCCAGCATTTT
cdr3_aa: CASKNRGSDNQPQHF

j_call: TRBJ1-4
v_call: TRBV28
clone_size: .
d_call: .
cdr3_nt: TGTGCCAGCACCCTGCGGGGGGGAAAACTGTTTTTT
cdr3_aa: CASTLRGGKLFF

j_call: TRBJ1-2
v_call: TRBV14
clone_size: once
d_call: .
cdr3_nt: TGTGCCAGCAGCCAAGATGAGGTGAGGACAGCCTCGGGAGGCTACACCTTC
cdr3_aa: CASSQDEVRTASGGYTF

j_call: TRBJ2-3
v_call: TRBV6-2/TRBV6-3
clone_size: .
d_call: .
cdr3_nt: TGTGCCAGCAGTTACCGCCTGGGACAGGGGACTAGCATCGGCACAGATACGCAGTATTTT
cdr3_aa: CASSYRLGQGTSIGTDTQYF

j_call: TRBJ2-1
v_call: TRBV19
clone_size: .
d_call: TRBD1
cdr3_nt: TGTGCCAGTAGTCTAGGACAGGGGTCCTACAATGAGCAGTTCTTC
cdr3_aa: CASSLGQGSYNEQFF

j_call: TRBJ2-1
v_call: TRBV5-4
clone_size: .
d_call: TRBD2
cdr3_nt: TGTGCCAGCAGCCCGAACATACTAGCGGGAGGCTTCAATGAGCAGTTCTTC
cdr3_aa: CASSPNILAGGFNEQFF

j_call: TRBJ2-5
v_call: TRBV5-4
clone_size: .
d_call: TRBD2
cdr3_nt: TGTGCCAGCAGCTTGGTGCTAGCGGGCGTCGAAACCCAGTACTTC
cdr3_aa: CASSLVLAGVETQYF

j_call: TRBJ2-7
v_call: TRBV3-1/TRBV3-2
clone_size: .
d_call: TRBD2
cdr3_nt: TGTGCCAGCAGCCAAGATCGGGGGGCCTACGAGCAGTACTTC
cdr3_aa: CASSQDRGAYEQYF

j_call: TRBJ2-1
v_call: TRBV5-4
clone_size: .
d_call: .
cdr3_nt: TGTGCCAGCAGCCCCTCTTCAATCGGGGAGCAGTTCTTC
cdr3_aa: CASSPSSIGEQFF

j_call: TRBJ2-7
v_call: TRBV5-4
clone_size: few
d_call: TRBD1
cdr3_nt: TGTGCCAGCAGCCACGAGAGGGACAGCTCCTACGAGCAGTACTTC
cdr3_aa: CASSHERDSSYEQYF

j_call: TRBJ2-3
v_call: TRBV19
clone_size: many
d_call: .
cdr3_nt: TGTGCCAGTAGTATATCAGGACAAAGCACAGATACGCAGTATTTT
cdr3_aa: CASSISGQSTDTQYF

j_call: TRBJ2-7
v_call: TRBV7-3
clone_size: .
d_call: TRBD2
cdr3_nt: TGTGCCAGCAGCCCCCTAGCGGGAGGGCCTAGCGAGCAGTACTTC
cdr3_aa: CASSPLAGGPSEQYF

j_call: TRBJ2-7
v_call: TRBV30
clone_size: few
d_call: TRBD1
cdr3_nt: TGTGCCTGGAGTGGAAGGGGGCTCCGCGAGCAGTACTTC
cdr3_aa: CAWSGRGLREQYF

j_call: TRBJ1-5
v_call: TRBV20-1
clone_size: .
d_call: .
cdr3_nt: TGCAGTGCTAGTACAGATAGCAATCAGCCCCAGCATTTT
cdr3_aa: CSASTDSNQPQHF

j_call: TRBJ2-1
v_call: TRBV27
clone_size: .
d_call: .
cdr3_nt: TGTGCCAGCAGTCTAGGGGGGGCCTCCTACAATGAGCAGTTCTTC
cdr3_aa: CASSLGGASYNEQFF

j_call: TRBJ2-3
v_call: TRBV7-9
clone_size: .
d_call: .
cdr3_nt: TGTGCCAGCAGCTTCAGGGCAGATACGCAGTATTTT
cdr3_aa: CASSFRADTQYF

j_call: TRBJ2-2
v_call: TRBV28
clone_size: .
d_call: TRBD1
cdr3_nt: TGTGCCAGCAGTATTACAGGGGGCACCGGGGAGCTGTTTTTT
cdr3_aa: CASSITGGTGELFF

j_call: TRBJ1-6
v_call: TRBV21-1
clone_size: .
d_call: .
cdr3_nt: TGTGCCAGCACCTTACCTAGACAGGAAAGCTCCTATAATTCACCCCTCCACTTT
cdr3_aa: CASTLPRQESSYNSPLHF

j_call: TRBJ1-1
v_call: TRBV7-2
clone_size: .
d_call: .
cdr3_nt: TGTGCCAGCAGCTTTGGCAGGGTTCTAGGCCCGAACACTGAAGCTTTCTTT
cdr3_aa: CASSFGRVLGPNTEAFF

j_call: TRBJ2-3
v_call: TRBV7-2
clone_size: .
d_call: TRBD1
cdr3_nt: TGTGCCAGCAGCTTAGGGGGACAGGGCGTCACAGATACGCAGTATTTT
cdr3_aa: CASSLGGQGVTDTQYF

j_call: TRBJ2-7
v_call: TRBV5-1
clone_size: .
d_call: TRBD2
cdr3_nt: TGCGCCAGCAGCCTGGGGACTAGCGGGATGGGGCGAGACGAGCAGTACTTC
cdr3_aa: CASSLGTSGMGRDEQYF

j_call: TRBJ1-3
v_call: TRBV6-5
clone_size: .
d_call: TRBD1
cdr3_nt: TGTGCCAGCAGCACGGGACAGGGGAGAAACACCATATATTTT
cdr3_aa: CASSTGQGRNTIYF

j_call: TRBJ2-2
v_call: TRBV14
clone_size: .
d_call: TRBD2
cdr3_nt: TGTGCCAGCGGGGGCCCCCCCCCTAGCGGGAGAAACACCGGGGAGCTGTTTTTT
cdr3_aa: CASGGPPPSGRNTGELFF

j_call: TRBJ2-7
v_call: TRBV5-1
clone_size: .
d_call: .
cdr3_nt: TGCGCCAGCAGCTTGGATTTACAGGGCTTTTCCTACGAGCAGTACTTC
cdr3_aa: CASSLDLQGFSYEQYF

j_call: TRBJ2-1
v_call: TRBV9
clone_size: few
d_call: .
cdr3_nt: TGTGCCAGCAGCGTTACTAGTGGGTGGGGTGAGCAGTTCTTC
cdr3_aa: CASSVTSGWGEQFF

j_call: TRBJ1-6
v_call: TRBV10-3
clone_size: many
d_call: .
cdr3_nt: TGTGCCACTTCCGGAGTGAGCTCCTATAATTCACCCCTCCACTTT
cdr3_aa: CATSGVSSYNSPLHF

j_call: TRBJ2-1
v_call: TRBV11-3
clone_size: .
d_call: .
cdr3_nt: TGTGCCAGCAGCCTCCAGGGGGGTAGGGATGAGCAGTTCTTC
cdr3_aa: CASSLQGGRDEQFF

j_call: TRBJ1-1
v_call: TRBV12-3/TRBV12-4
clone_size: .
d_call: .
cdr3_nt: TGTGCCAGCATCCGGGGCCCGGGGGCTGAAGCTTTCTTT
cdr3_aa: CASIRGPGAEAFF

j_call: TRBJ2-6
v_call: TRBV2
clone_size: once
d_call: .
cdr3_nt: TGTGCCAGCATATTCCGGACAGTGAGCTCTGGGGCCAACGTCCTGACTTTC
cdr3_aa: CASIFRTVSSGANVLTF

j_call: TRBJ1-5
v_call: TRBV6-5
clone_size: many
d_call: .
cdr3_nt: TGTGCCAGCAAAATTGGAGCTGCGAATCAGCCCCAGCATTTT
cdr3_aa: CASKIGAANQPQHF

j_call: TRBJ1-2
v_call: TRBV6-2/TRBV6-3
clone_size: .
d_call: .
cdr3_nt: TGTGCCAGCAGTTACCTGGGGGCTCAGGCCTATGGCTACACCTTC
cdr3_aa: CASSYLGAQAYGYTF

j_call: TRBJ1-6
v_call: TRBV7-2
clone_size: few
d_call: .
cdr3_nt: TGTGCCAGCAGCTTGAGCTCCTATAATTCACCCCTCCACTTT
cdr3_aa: CASSLSSYNSPLHF

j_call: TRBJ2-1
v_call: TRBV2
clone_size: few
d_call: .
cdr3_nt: TGTGCCAGCACCTACTCGTACAATGAGCAGTTCTTC
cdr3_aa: CASTYSYNEQFF

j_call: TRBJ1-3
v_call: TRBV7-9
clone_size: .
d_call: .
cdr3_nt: TGTGCCAGCAGCTTAGTTATCTCTGGAAACACCATATATTTT
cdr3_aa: CASSLVISGNTIYF

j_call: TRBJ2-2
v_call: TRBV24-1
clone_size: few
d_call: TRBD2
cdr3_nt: TGTGCCACCAGTGCGGGACTAAGCGGCACCGGGGAGCTGTTTTTT
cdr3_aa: CATSAGLSGTGELFF

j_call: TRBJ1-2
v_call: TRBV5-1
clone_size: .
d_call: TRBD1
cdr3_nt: TGCGCCAGCAGCTTGGGGCAGGGGGCCTCCTATGGCTACACCTTC
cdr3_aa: CASSLGQGASYGYTF

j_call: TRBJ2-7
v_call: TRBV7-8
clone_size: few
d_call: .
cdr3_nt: TGTGCCAGCAGCGTAAAACAGGATTACGAGCAGTACTTC
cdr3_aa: CASSVKQDYEQYF

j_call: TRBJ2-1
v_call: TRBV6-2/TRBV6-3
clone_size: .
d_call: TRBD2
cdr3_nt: TGTGCCAGCAGTTCTCTAGCGGGGGTCAACAATGAGCAGTTCTTC
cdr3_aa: CASSSLAGVNNEQFF

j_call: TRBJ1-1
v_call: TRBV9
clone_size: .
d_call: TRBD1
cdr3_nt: TGTGCCAGCAGCCCGGGGACAGTAAACACTGAAGCTTTCTTT
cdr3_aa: CASSPGTVNTEAFF

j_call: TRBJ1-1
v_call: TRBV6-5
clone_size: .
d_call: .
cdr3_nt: TGTGCCAGCAGGTCCGAGTTTGAAGCTTTCTTT
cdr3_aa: CASRSEFEAFF

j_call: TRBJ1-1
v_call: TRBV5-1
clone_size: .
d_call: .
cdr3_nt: TGCGCCAGCAGCCTACCGACAGGCTACACTGAAGCTTTCTTT
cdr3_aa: CASSLPTGYTEAFF

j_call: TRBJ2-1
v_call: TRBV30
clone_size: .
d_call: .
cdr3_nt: TGTGCCTGGAGTGCCTTAGCGAGGGAGGATGAGCAGTTCTTC
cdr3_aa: CAWSALAREDEQFF

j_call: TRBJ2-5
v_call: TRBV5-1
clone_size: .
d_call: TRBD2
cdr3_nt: TGCGCCAGCAGCTCCGGGACTAGCGGGAGTATAGAGACCCAGTACTTC
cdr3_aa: CASSSGTSGSIETQYF

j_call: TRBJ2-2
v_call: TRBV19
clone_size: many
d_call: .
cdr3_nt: TGTGCCAGTAGTTGGGGCCCGAACACCGGGGAGCTGTTTTTT
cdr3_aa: CASSWGPNTGELFF

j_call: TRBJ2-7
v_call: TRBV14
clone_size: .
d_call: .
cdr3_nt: TGTGCCAGCCGACAACCATGGGAGGTCGAGCAGTACTTC
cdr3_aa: CASRQPWEVEQYF

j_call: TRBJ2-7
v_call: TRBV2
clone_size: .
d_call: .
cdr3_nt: TGTGCCAGCAGCGACGGTGACAGTTCCTACGAGCAGTACTTC
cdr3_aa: CASSDGDSSYEQYF

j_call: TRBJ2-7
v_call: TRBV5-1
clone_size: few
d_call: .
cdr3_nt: TGCGCCAGCAGCAAAACAGGCTACGAGCAGTACTTC
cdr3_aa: CASSKTGYEQYF

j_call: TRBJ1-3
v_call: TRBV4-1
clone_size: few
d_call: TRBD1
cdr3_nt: TGCGCCAGCGGGACAGAAACTGGAAACACCATATATTTT
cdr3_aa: CASGTETGNTIYF

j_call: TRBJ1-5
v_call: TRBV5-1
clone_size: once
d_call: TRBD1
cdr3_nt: TGCGCCAGCAGCGAAGGGACAGATAACAATCAGCCCCAGCATTTT
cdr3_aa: CASSEGTDNNQPQHF

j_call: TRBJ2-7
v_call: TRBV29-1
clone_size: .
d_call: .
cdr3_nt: TGCAGCGTCAGGTCCTCAACCGGGACACAAAATCCCTACGAGCAGTACTTC
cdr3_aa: CSVRSSTGTQNPYEQYF

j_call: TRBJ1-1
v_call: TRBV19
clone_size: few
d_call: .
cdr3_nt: TGTGCCAGTAGTATAGGGACAGTCTCAAACACTGAAGCTTTCTTT
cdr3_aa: CASSIGTVSNTEAFF

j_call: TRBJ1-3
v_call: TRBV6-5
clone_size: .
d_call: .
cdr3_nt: TGTGCCAGCAGTCGGAAGTCGCGGGGAAACACCATATATTTT
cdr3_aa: CASSRKSRGNTIYF

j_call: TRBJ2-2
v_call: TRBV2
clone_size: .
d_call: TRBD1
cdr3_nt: TGTGCCAGCACTAAGACAGGGGGGAACACCGGGGAGCTGTTTTTT
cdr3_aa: CASTKTGGNTGELFF

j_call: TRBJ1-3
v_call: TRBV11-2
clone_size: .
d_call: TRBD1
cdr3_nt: TGTGCCAGCAGCCCGGGACAGGGATTCTCTGGAAACACCATATATTTT
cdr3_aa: CASSPGQGFSGNTIYF

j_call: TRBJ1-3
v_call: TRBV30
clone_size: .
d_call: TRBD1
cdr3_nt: TGTGCCTGGCCTTCTGGGACAGCCGGAAACACCATATATTTT
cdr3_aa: CAWPSGTAGNTIYF

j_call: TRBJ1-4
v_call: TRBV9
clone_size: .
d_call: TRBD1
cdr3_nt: TGTGCCAGCAGCGTCGGGACAGGGGGCGAGAAACTGTTTTTT
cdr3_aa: CASSVGTGGEKLFF

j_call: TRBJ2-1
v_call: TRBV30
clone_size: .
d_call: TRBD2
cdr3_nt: TGTGCCTGGAGTGTACGGGCGGGAGGGCCATTGAGGCAGTTCTTC
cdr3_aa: CAWSVRAGGPLRQFF